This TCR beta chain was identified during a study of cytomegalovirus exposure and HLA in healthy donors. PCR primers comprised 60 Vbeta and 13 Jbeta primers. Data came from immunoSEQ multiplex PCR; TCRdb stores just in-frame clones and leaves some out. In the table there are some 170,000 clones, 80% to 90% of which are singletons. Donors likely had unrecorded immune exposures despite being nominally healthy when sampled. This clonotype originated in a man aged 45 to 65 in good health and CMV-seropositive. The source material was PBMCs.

CDR3 sequence (DNA): TGTGCCAGCGCAATTGCCCCAGGGGGGGAGCTGTTTTTT. Encoded protein: CASAIAPGGELFF. The genes are TRBV6-5 and TRBJ2-2; D is perhaps TRBD1 (5 bases). The germline V gene has CDR1 MNHEY and CDR2 SVGAGI. The CDR3 extends over 13 amino acids. V was trimmed by 8 bases and J by 8 bases, leaving 15 bases between them.